The T cell receptor beta chain described here comes from a study of cytotoxic CD8 clonotypes in ibrutinib-treated CLL. With respect to this clone: Antigen: not known.

The length of the CDR3 is 17 residues. V lost 3 bases, J lost 5 bases, and 19 bases lay in between. Germline V gene sequence: CDR1 KGHSH, CDR2 LQKENI. Extraction of roughly 2 micrograms of genomic DNA from cryopreserved PBMCs supplied material for TCR beta libraries. General study points: Measured clonality at baseline was greater than in age-matched healthy donors and tracked with circulating CD8+ T-cell counts. Public clonotypes were seen rarely and were contracted or stable on treatment.

Target depth was 1 in 200,000 to 1 in 1 million T cells, about 10x per clonotype. Clones were sequenced by immunoSEQ multiplex PCR, and TCRdb holds only the in-frame ones, with some missing. The sample holds approximately 280,000 clones, about 72% seen once. The source is a human donor with chronic lymphocytic leukemia. The specimen was PBMCs, collected at disease progression, from a patient treated with ibrutinib. The rearrangement links TRBV18 to TRBJ1-4; TRBD1 might be the D (5 bases). In DNA, the CDR3 is TGTGCCAGCTCACCTTTCCTCCCAGGGATGGGGAATGAAAAACTGTTTTTT. It yields the protein CASSPFLPGMGNEKLFF.